The 14 T cell receptor beta chains below were found in one sample sequenced in a study of T-cell reconstitution after alpha-beta-depleted transplantation in children. Using unique molecular identifiers, the investigators prepared the TCRbeta library. Each CDR3 protein is one row after TCRdb ran MiXCR on the PCR reads. The data hold around 180,000 distinct CDR3 sequences, with roughly 10% observed a single time. Sequencing used PBMCs, obtained before TCRalphabeta/CD19-depleted stem cell transplant. The receptors shown here come from a boy aged 2 to 10 with acute myeloid leukemia, due to receive a stem cell transplant.

This clonotype was found many times. The chain couples TRBV12-3 or TRBV12-4 to TRBJ2-6; TRBD2 matches at 11 bases. Germline trimming cut 10 bases from V and 0 bases from J; bases unmatched to any gene: 5. The CDR3 contains 16 residues. This chain's CDR3 is CATRLAGSSGANVLTF. The CDR3 DNA is TGTGCCACCCGACTAGCGGGAAGCTCTGGGGCCAACGTCCTGACTTTC.

The rearrangement uses TRBV27 and TRBJ1-1; 10 positions match TRBD1. Germline lookup yields CDR1 MNHEY and CDR2 SMNVEV (reference sequence). V shed 4 bases, J shed 2 bases, and the junction held 4 bases outside the gene matches. This CDR3 region has 15 residues. CDR3 sequence reads: CASSSMTGGNTEAFF. The CDR3 nucleotides read TGTGCCAGCAGTTCAATGACAGGGGGCAACACTGAAGCTTTCTTT.

This clonotype occurred many times. The chain uses TRBV12-3 or TRBV12-4 and TRBJ2-7, with 8 bases matching TRBD2. J gave up 2 bases and V 7 bases, and 7 bases lay outside the gene matches. The length of the CDR3 is 14 residues. This CDR3 is CASKPPGGTYEQYF. The CDR3, as DNA: TGTGCCAGCAAGCCCCCGGGGGGGACCTACGAGCAGTACTTC.

On this clonotype: A much larger clone is a single base away; this may be a read error. The gene calls are TRBV12-3 or TRBV12-4 and TRBJ1-2; TRBD1 matches 8 bases. The J segment lost 4 bases and the V segment lost 2 bases, leaving 6 bases of the junction unmatched. This CDR3 region has 15 residues. The CDR3 coding sequence is TGTGCCAGCAGTTTATGGGACAGGTCTTTCTATGGCTACACCTTC. This encodes CASSLWDRSFYGYTF.

This clonotype was picked up many times. The chain carries TRBV28 and TRBJ2-7, with 9 bases that match TRBD2. The V gene end was trimmed by 2 bases and the J gene end by 3 bases; junction bases not matched to a gene: 8. CDR3 length: 16 residues. Germline lookup yields CDR1 MDHEN and CDR2 SYDVKM. CDR3 in amino acids: CASSLPLAGGLYEQYF. The CDR3 DNA follows: TGTGCCAGCAGTTTACCTCTTGCGGGAGGGCTCTACGAGCAGTACTTC.

This clonotype has ten or more counts. The chain joins TRBV12-3 or TRBV12-4 to TRBJ2-3, with D unresolved. This CDR3 is 15 amino acids long. Trimming took off 4 bases at V and 0 bases at J, with 11 bases between the two ends. In DNA, the CDR3 is TGTGCCAGCAGTTACTACCAGGATAGCACAGATACGCAGTATTTT. It is translated as CASSYYQDSTDTQYF.

At least ten counts were recorded for this clonotype. This chain joins TRBV10-2 and TRBJ2-5, with D tentatively TRBD2 (6 bases). This CDR3 comprises 13 residues. CDR1 and CDR2 from the germline V gene are WSHSY and SAAADI. Trimming removed 11 bases from V and 5 bases from J, with 18 bases in between. The CDR3 coding sequence is TGCGCCGCGACTAGAGGCGGTGTGGAGACCCAGTACTTC. It encodes CAATRGGVETQYF.

In this sample, this clonotype turned up a few times. The chain recombines TRBV3-1 with TRBJ2-5; D uncertain. The V gene's germline CDR1 is LGHDT and CDR2 YNNKEL (reference sequence). Between the trimmed V and J ends, which lost 5 bases and 0 bases, there was a span of 22 bases. CDR3 length: 18 residues. This CDR3 reads CASSEHPPRSWYQETQYF. The CDR3 nucleotides are TGTGCCAGCAGCGAACACCCCCCAAGATCGTGGTACCAAGAGACCCAGTACTTC.

This clonotype occurred many times. The chain uses TRBV28 and TRBJ1-1, with D hard to call. The CDR3 has 15 amino acids. V was pared by 2 bases and J by 0 bases, with 10 bases between. CDR1 MDHEN and CDR2 SYDVKM come from the germline V gene. CDR3: CASSLKAGLNTEAFF. The CDR3 DNA reads TGTGCCAGCAGTTTAAAGGCGGGGTTGAACACTGAAGCTTTCTTT.

This clonotype was seen at least ten times. This chain connects TRBV10-3 to TRBJ2-1; 8 bases are a match to TRBD1. The CDR3 has 12 residues. CDR1 and CDR2 from the germline V gene are ENHRY and SYGVKD. The ends lost 6 bases at V and 8 bases at J; junction bases unmatched: 3. The CDR3 DNA is TGTGCCATCAGGCAGGGGGCTGATGAGCAGTTCTTC. Amino acids: CAIRQGADEQFF.

This clonotype was found many times. The rearrangement links TRBV5-1 to TRBJ2-2; 7 nucleotides match TRBD2. Germline CDR1 and CDR2: SGHRS and YFSETQ. The CDR3 consists of 15 residues. V dropped 3 bases and J dropped 4; count of bases not matched to a gene: 6. The CDR3 loop is CASSWGGRGTGELFF. The CDR3 DNA follows: TGCGCCAGCAGCTGGGGCGGGAGAGGCACCGGGGAGCTGTTTTTT. Combining the CDR3 with reference TRBV5-1 and TRBJ2-2 gives the whole variable domain KAGVTQTPRYLIKTRGQQVTLSCSPISGHRSVSWYQQTPGQGLQFLFEYFSETQRNKGNFPGRFSGRQFSNSRSEMNVSTLELGDSALYLCASSWGGRGTGELFFGEGSRLTVL.

The gene calls are TRBV20-1 and TRBJ1-1; D is ambiguous. The germline V gene has CDR1 DFQATT and CDR2 SNEGSKA (reference sequence). The CDR3 has 13 residues. V was cut by 5 bases and J by 1 base, with 11 bases left in between. The CDR3 DNA reads TGCAGTGCTCCCGGATGGCGGAACACTGAAGCTTTCTTT. Its translation: CSAPGWRNTEAFF.

This clonotype was detected ten times or more. This sequence joins TRBV6-6 and TRBJ2-1; 7 nucleotides agree with TRBD2. V was pared by 0 bases and J by 12 bases, with 2 bases of the junction left unmatched. CDR1 and CDR2 from the germline V gene are MNHNY and SVGAGI (reference sequence). The CDR3 spans 12 residues. Here the CDR3 DNA reads TGTGCCAGCAGTTACTCGTGGGGGGGGCAGTTCTTC. It is translated as CASSYSWGGQFF.

This clonotype has at least ten counts. The rearrangement uses TRBV7-9 and TRBJ2-3; possible D gene TRBD1, 5 bases. Germline V gene sequence: CDR1 SEHNR, CDR2 FQNEAQ (reference sequence). V was pared by 5 bases and J by 2 bases, with 11 bases between. The CDR3 covers 14 residues. The CDR3 loop is CASSEHRLTDTQYF. The CDR3 nucleotides are TGTGCCAGCAGCGAACACAGGCTCACAGATACGCAGTATTTT.